The source of this T cell receptor (beta chain) is a study of high-grade serous ovarian cancer treatment subgroups. Study-level background: Each sample yielded on average roughly 7,000 unique TCR beta rearrangements from roughly 15,000 reads. General study results and limits: Repertoire similarity ranged roughly 0.095 to 0.79 between tumors of one patient. Bulk tumor TCR sequencing gave no spatial information. TCR clonal relatedness correlated positively with neoantigen level.

About this clone: Its antigen is not identified.

Profiled with immunoSEQ multiplex PCR; TCRdb holds only in-frame clones, not every one. The data show 25,000 to 30,000 clones, 84% seen once. Tumor samples were obtained before definitive surgery or chemotherapy. The clonotype originates from a human donor with high-grade serous ovarian cancer. The material sequenced was tumor tissue.

The CDR3 sequence is CASNEWADTQYF. In DNA, the CDR3 is TGTGCCAGCAATGAGTGGGCAGATACGCAGTATTTT. This rearrangement joins TRBV6-6 to TRBJ2-3, with D hard to call. Germline loops: CDR1 MNHNY, CDR2 SVGAGI (reference sequence). Trimming cost V 7 bases and J 4 bases, with 9 bases left between them. The length of the CDR3 is 12 residues.